The 32 T cell receptor beta chains presented below share a single source sample, sequenced in a study of identical twins. In TCRdb, the 5' RACE reads were re-called with MiXCR into one record per CDR3 protein. This table holds hundreds of thousands of distinct CDR3 sequences, roughly 12% found once. This same sample was also part of a study on yellow fever vaccine responses in identical twins.

The material sequenced was CD8+ T cells sorted from blood. The source of these receptors is a woman younger than 35 in good health.

The chain joins TRBV7-8 to TRBJ1-1; 7 nucleotides agree with TRBD1. Unmatched junction bases numbered 8, after V lost 5 bases and J lost 5 bases. The CDR3 consists of 14 residues. The germline V gene has CDR1 SGHVS and CDR2 FQNEAQ. The CDR3 here is CASSVTGEGTEAFF. CDR3 bases: TGTGCCAGCAGCGTCACAGGGGAGGGGACTGAAGCTTTCTTT. Full variable domain (rest looked up from reference TRBV7-8 and TRBJ1-1): GAGVSQSPRYKVAKRGQDVALRCDPISGHVSLFWYQQALGQGPEFLTYFQNEAQLDKSGLPSDRFFAERPEGSVSTLKIQRTQQEDSAVYLCASSVTGEGTEAFFGQGTRLTVV.

The sample holds a few counts of this clonotype. This chain joins TRBV4-1 and TRBJ2-3; TRBD1 might be the D (6 bases). Trimming shortened V by 4 bases and J by 0 bases, and 11 bases separated the two germline ends. The CDR3 is made up of 15 amino acids. Germline CDR1 MGHRA, CDR2 YSYEKL. The CDR3 DNA reads TGCGCCAGCAGCCCAGGGACAAAGAGCACAGATACGCAGTATTTT. This codes for CASSPGTKSTDTQYF.

This clonotype has a handful of counts. The chain joins TRBV2 to TRBJ2-3; 12 bases map to TRBD2. The V and J ends lost 10 bases and 3 bases, in that order; junction bases with no gene match: 5. The CDR3 consists of 14 residues. CDR1 SNHLY and CDR2 FYNNEI come from the germline V gene. The CDR3 sequence: CATQLAGGTDTQYF. In nucleotides, the CDR3 is TGTGCCACGCAACTAGCGGGAGGAACAGATACGCAGTATTTT.

The genes are TRBV6-4 and TRBJ2-5; 13 nucleotides align to TRBD2. V shed 2 bases and J 2 bases; nucleotides not matched to a gene: 14. This CDR3 spans 20 amino acids. The V gene's germline CDR1 is MRHNA and CDR2 SNTAGT. CDR3 amino acids: CASSDDGTGGLAGRQETQYF. The CDR3 coding sequence is TGTGCCAGCAGTGACGACGGGACAGGGGGACTAGCGGGACGTCAAGAGACCCAGTACTTC.

The sample holds a few counts of this clonotype. The V and J genes are TRBV6-2 or TRBV6-3 and TRBJ2-1, with D perhaps TRBD2 (6 bases). The V and J ends lost 8 bases and 14 bases respectively, with 16 bases between them. Germline values: CDR1 MNHEY, CDR2 SVGEGT. The CDR3 covers 11 residues. CDR3 sequence reads: CASSGGSSKFF. Here the CDR3 DNA reads TGTGCCAGCTCTGGGGGGAGCTCTAAGTTCTTC.

This clonotype was picked up a small number of times. V gene TRBV27 combines with J gene TRBJ2-7, with unresolved D. V shed 5 bases and J shed 0 bases, with 11 bases lying between them. Germline CDR1 is MNHEY and CDR2 is SMNVEV (reference sequence). This CDR3 has 14 amino acids. CDR3 region: CASSVFGVSYEQYF. As DNA, the CDR3 is TGTGCCAGCAGTGTTTTTGGGGTCTCCTACGAGCAGTACTTC.

This clonotype was found many times. The chain combines TRBV12-3 or TRBV12-4 with TRBJ2-1; 8 bases agree with TRBD2. V dropped 5 bases and J dropped 4; count of bases not matched to a gene: 1. The CDR3 runs 13 residues. The CDR3 nucleotides are TGTGCCAGCAGTAGCGGGGGTTACAATGAGCAGTTCTTC. Its translation: CASSSGGYNEQFF.

The chain combines TRBV11-2 with TRBJ2-3; TRBD2 matches at 7 bases. The CDR3 is made up of 16 amino acids. Germline V gene lookup returns CDR1 SGHAT and CDR2 FQNNGV. The ends lost 3 bases at V and 2 bases at J; junction bases unmatched: 8. CDR3 in amino acids: CASSLRAGENTDTQYF. The CDR3 DNA reads as TGTGCCAGCAGCTTGAGGGCGGGGGAGAACACAGATACGCAGTATTTT.

This clonotype was found a few times. This rearrangement joins TRBV20-1 to TRBJ2-7, with 10 bases lining up with TRBD2. This CDR3 is built from 13 residues. V dropped 2 bases and J dropped 3; count of bases not matched to a gene: 1. Germline V gene lookup returns CDR1 DFQATT and CDR2 SNEGSKA (reference sequence). The CDR3 here is CSARLAGDYEQYF. The CDR3 DNA is TGCAGTGCTAGACTAGCGGGGGACTACGAGCAGTACTTC.

In this sample, this clonotype turned up a few times. The chain carries TRBV28 and TRBJ2-3; 7 bases line up with TRBD2. From germline, CDR1 is MDHEN and CDR2 SYDVKM. This CDR3 has 19 residues. V was clipped by 4 bases and J by 3 bases; unmatched bases: 19. As DNA, the CDR3 is TGTGCCAGCAGTTCATCCCCCGAATTCAGGGAGGGGATTACAGATACGCAGTATTTT. This gives the protein CASSSSPEFREGITDTQYF.

This clonotype was seen only a few times. The chain joins TRBV12-3 or TRBV12-4 to TRBJ1-1, with 7 bases aligning to TRBD1. The V and J ends lost 3 bases and 3 bases, in that order; junction bases with no gene match: 7. The CDR3 has 15 amino acids. CDR3 bases: TGTGCCAGCAGTTTGGGCCTACAGGGGTACACTGAAGCTTTCTTT. Translated: CASSLGLQGYTEAFF.

The chain couples TRBV4-1 to TRBJ1-5, with D hard to call. The CDR3 loop spans 14 amino acids. Germline V gene lookup returns CDR1 MGHRA and CDR2 YSYEKL. V lost 1 base and J 7 bases, leaving 11 bases between the germline ends. The CDR3 loop reads CASSQGSFGQPQHF. In nucleotides, the CDR3 is TGCGCCAGCAGCCAAGGATCCTTCGGCCAGCCCCAGCATTTT.

This clonotype has just a few counts. The chain couples TRBV20-1 to TRBJ2-7; no firm D call. V gave up 0 bases and J gave up 3 bases, with 9 bases separating them. Germline CDR1 DFQATT, CDR2 SNEGSKA (reference sequence). The length of the CDR3 is 13 residues. In DNA form, the CDR3 reads TGCAGTGCTAGAGATTTTGGCATCTACGAGCAGTACTTC. Its protein is CSARDFGIYEQYF.

This clonotype was seen a few times. This chain links TRBV7-2 with TRBJ2-2, with 8 bases identical to TRBD1. CDR1 is SGHTA, CDR2 FQGNSA, per germline. The trim removed 2 bases at V and 3 bases at J, leaving 5 bases unmatched. The CDR3 contains 16 residues. CDR3 in amino acids: CASSLRAGGDTGELFF. In nucleotides, the CDR3 is TGTGCCAGCAGCTTAAGGGCAGGGGGCGACACCGGGGAGCTGTTTTTT.

V usage is TRBV20-1 and J usage is TRBJ2-2, with TRBD1 as a possible D gene (6 bases). CDR3 size: 16 residues. Germline CDR1 DFQATT, CDR2 SNEGSKA (reference sequence). V lost 0 bases and J 1 base, leaving 12 bases between the germline ends. This CDR3 is CSARDLGTQNTGELFF. DNA for the CDR3: TGCAGTGCTAGAGATCTTGGGACACAGAACACCGGGGAGCTGTTTTTT.

This chain connects TRBV7-9 to TRBJ2-7; D is unclear. Germline V lookup: CDR1 SEHNR, CDR2 FQNEAQ (reference sequence). The CDR3 length is 13 residues. The V gene lost 5 bases and the J gene lost 4 bases, with 12 bases spanning the gap. CDR3 coding DNA: TGTGCCAGCAGCCCCGGCGGCAGATACGAGCAGTACGTC. Its translation is CASSPGGRYEQYV.

Only a few counts were recorded for this clonotype. This chain connects TRBV5-5 to TRBJ1-5; TRBD1 matches 7 bases. The CDR3 consists of 15 residues. Unmatched junction bases numbered 10, after V lost 4 bases and J lost 6 bases. Germline values: CDR1 SGHKS, CDR2 YYEKEE (reference sequence). The CDR3 region is CASSPSTGAAQPQHF. The CDR3 nucleotides read TGTGCCAGCAGCCCCTCAACAGGGGCGGCTCAGCCCCAGCATTTT.

The chain uses TRBV5-1 and TRBJ1-1; perhaps TRBD1 as D (5 bases). This CDR3 contains 14 residues. Trimming shortened V by 4 bases and J by 2 bases, and 12 bases separated the two germline ends. CDR1 is SGHRS and CDR2 is YFSETQ in the germline V gene. In nucleotides, the CDR3 is TGCGCCAGCAGCCCCCGGGGGGACAACACTGAAGCTTTCTTT. Translation: CASSPRGDNTEAFF.

The chain recombines TRBV24-1 with TRBJ2-1; D is possibly TRBD1 (6 bases). This CDR3 spans 15 amino acids. Trimming took 6 bases from V and 3 from J, leaving 14 bases between them. CDR1 and CDR2 (germline): KGHDR, SFDVKD. CDR3 bases: TGTGCCACCAGTTTAGCCAGGGGCAGCTACAATGAGCAGTTCTTC. It specifies CATSLARGSYNEQFF.

V gene TRBV7-9 combines with J gene TRBJ2-1; 8 bases agree with TRBD2. The length of the CDR3 is 15 residues. The V segment lost 5 bases and the J segment 8 bases; nucleotides outside the gene matches: 11. CDR1 SEHNR and CDR2 FQNEAQ come from the germline V gene (reference sequence). CDR3 bases: TGTGCCAGCAGCGGCCCTGGGACTAGGTTTGATGAGCAGTTCTTC. This encodes CASSGPGTRFDEQFF.

The chain links TRBV10-1 to TRBJ2-1, with 10 bases aligning to TRBD1. The V segment lost 4 bases and the J segment 6 bases; nucleotides outside the gene matches: 12. Germline CDR1 and CDR2: WNHNN and SYGVQD (reference sequence). The CDR3 runs to 17 residues. CDR3 DNA: TGCGCCAGCAGTGCAGCTTCCAGGACAGGGGGGGGCAATGAGCAGTTCTTC. It translates to CASSAASRTGGGNEQFF.

The sample holds a few counts of this clonotype. The chain carries TRBV14 and TRBJ2-7; D remains unclear. Germline CDR1 SGHDN, CDR2 FVKESK. V lost 1 base to trimming and J lost 3 bases, with 13 bases between them. There are 15 residues in the CDR3. CDR3 sequence reads: CASSQGVGSYYEQYV. The DNA for the CDR3 is TGTGCCAGCAGCCAAGGAGTCGGATCATACTACGAGCAGTACGTC.

This rearrangement joins TRBV11-2 to TRBJ2-7; D uncertain. CDR1 and CDR2 (germline): SGHAT, FQNNGV. Trimming took off 1 base at V and 1 base at J, with 11 bases between the two ends. CDR3 length: 15 amino acids. CDR3 nucleotide sequence: TGTGCCAGCAGCTTAGCTTTGCGGCCTTCCTACGAGCAGTACTTC. It encodes CASSLALRPSYEQYF.

The chain joins TRBV12-3 or TRBV12-4 to TRBJ2-3, with TRBD2 matching over 8 bases. V lost 5 bases to trimming and J lost 0 bases; unmatched junction nucleotides: 16. CDR3 length: 19 residues. CDR3 sequence: CASSPTTRGASGSTDTQYF. CDR3 sequence (DNA): TGTGCCAGCAGTCCCACGACCCGCGGGGCTAGCGGGAGCACAGATACGCAGTATTTT.

The chain uses TRBV28 and TRBJ2-7, with D uncertain. The germline CDR1 and CDR2 sequences are MDHEN and SYDVKM. This CDR3 region has 12 residues. Trimming removed 3 bases from V and 3 bases from J, with 6 bases in between. The CDR3 spells CASSFRLYEQYV. In DNA form, the CDR3 reads TGTGCCAGCAGTTTTCGCCTCTACGAGCAGTACGTC.

This clonotype showed up just a few times. This chain uses TRBV4-1 with TRBJ2-7, with D possibly TRBD1 on 6 matching bases. The ends were cut back, 0 bases at V and 4 bases at J, with 13 bases in the middle. This CDR3 comprises 15 residues. Germline V gives CDR1 MGHRA, CDR2 YSYEKL. The CDR3 DNA reads as TGCGCCAGCAGCCAAGAAATGGACAGACCGTACGAGCAGTACGTC. This sequence encodes CASSQEMDRPYEQYV.

The genes are TRBV28 and TRBJ2-5; 7 nucleotides match TRBD2. V shed 5 bases and J 5 bases; nucleotides not matched to a gene: 5. The CDR3 is 13 residues long. Germline V CDR1 and CDR2: MDHEN, SYDVKM. Here the CDR3 DNA reads TGTGCCAGCAGTGCCCAGGGAGGGGAGACCCAGTACTTC. It translates to CASSAQGGETQYF.

The rearrangement links TRBV5-5 to TRBJ2-7; 12 positions match TRBD2. Germline V gene lookup returns CDR1 SGHKS and CDR2 YYEKEE (reference sequence). The CDR3 contains 18 residues. V was clipped by 5 bases and J by 4 bases; unmatched bases: 16. In DNA, the CDR3 is TGTGCCAGCAGACAGGGGGGCGTGGGACTAGCGGGCCGTTACGAGCAGTACTTC. As protein: CASRQGGVGLAGRYEQYF.

This clonotype was seen a single time. The chain is built from TRBV9 and TRBJ2-1, with 7 positions matching TRBD2. The CDR3 has 14 residues. V trimming: 3 bases; J trimming: 5 bases; junction bases outside the gene matches: 5. Germline-derived CDR1 and CDR2 are SGDLS and YYNGEE. The CDR3 coding sequence is TGTGCCAGCAGCGACGGGACTATACACAATGAGCAGTTCTTC. Its protein product is CASSDGTIHNEQFF.

V and J are TRBV2 and TRBJ2-7; 7 positions agree with TRBD1. The CDR3 has 12 residues. J lost 7 bases, V lost 3 bases, and 3 bases had no gene match. CDR1 and CDR2 (germline): SNHLY, FYNNEI. The CDR3 sequence is CASSDGDREQYV. CDR3 in DNA: TGTGCCAGCAGTGACGGGGACAGAGAGCAGTACGTC.

The sample holds a few counts of this clonotype. The chain employs TRBV7-4 and TRBJ2-7, with 7 bases aligning to TRBD2. Trimming at V came to 6 bases and at J to 0 bases, leaving 8 bases not matched to a gene. Germline V CDR1 and CDR2: SGHVT, SQSDAQ. The CDR3 contains 15 residues. The CDR3 loop is CASREPSGGSYEQYF. In DNA form, the CDR3 reads TGTGCCAGCAGGGAGCCTAGCGGAGGCTCCTACGAGCAGTACTTC.

The chain carries TRBV7-9 and TRBJ2-3; D not certain. This CDR3 contains 14 residues. The V and J ends lost 5 bases and 5 bases respectively, with 14 bases between them. The germline gives CDR1 SEHNR, CDR2 FQNEAQ (reference sequence). CDR3 DNA sequence: TGTGCCAGCAGCCCAGCTATTGAGTTAGATACGCAGTATTTT. Translation gives CASSPAIELDTQYF.